Here is one TCR beta chain with its context. The record originates from a study of CD8+CD57+ T cells in acquired aplastic anemia. In patients chosen for sequencing, flow cytometry had shown CD8+CD57+ cell expansion. CDR3 and TCR beta VDJ profiling relied on a genomic DNA template. Each CDR3 protein gets one entry after TCRdb re-called the reads with MiXCR. Among 200,000 to 300,000 distinct CDR3 sequences, roughly 80% were seen once, and the ten largest hold 40% to 55%. This CDR3 contains 13 residues. Looked up from germline, CDR1 is LNHDA and CDR2 is SQIVND (reference sequence). Deletions cut 5 bases from V and 3 bases from J, with 10 bases between.

This TCR derives from a human donor with aplastic anemia. This sequence joins TRBV19 and TRBJ1-2; the D gene is possibly TRBD1 (5 bases). The sample comprised sorted CD4+, CD8+, or CD8+CD57+ T cells (not recorded which) from PBMCs. The CDR3 is CASSVGRYYGYTF. The CDR3 DNA is TGTGCCAGTAGTGTGGGACGGTACTATGGCTACACCTTC.